This T cell receptor beta chain was recorded in a study of early T cells in non-severe SARS-CoV-2 infection. Across the whole study: Investigators sequenced bulk RNA drawn from unsorted whole blood, and chains remained unpaired. Overall study results and limits: Private and CD4 specificities were missed by VDJdb matching, which favored anti-spike CD8 responses.

V gave up 7 bases and J gave up 1 base, with 5 bases separating them. The CDR3 has 13 residues. CDR1 is MDHEN, CDR2 SYDVKM, per germline. Only a few counts were recorded for this clonotype. Its target is not known. Each cDNA molecule carried a unique molecular identifier. MiXCR, applied by TCRdb to the 5' RACE reads, yields one record per CDR3 protein. The data contain just under 60,000 distinct CDR3 sequences, 8% to 9% of them singletons. The genes are TRBV28 and TRBJ2-6; D not certain. This sequence was found in an adult who was a healthcare worker with PCR-confirmed SARS-CoV-2 infection or an uninfected control (not recorded which). Sequencing used whole blood. The CDR3 coding sequence is TGTGCCAGCACCTTATCTGGGGCCAACGTCCTGACTTTC. This codes for CASTLSGANVLTF.